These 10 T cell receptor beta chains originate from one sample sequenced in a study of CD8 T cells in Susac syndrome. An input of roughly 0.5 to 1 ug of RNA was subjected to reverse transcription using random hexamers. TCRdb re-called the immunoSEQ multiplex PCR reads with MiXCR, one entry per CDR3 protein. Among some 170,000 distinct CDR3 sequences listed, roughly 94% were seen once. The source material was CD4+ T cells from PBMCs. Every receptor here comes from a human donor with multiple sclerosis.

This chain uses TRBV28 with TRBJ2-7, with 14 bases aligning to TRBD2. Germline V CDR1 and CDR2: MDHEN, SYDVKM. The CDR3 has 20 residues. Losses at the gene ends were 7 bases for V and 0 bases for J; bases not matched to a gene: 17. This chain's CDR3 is CASTTVPGTSGSPSSYEQYF. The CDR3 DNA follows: TGTGCCAGCACCACAGTCCCCGGGACTAGCGGGAGCCCTAGCTCCTACGAGCAGTACTTC.

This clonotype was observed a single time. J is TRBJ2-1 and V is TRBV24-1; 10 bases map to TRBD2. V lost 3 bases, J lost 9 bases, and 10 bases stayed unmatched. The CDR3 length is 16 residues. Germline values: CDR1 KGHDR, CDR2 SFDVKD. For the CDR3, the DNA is TGTGCCACCAGTGATCCGGAGCGGGAGGGCCCCGGTGAGCAGTTCTTC. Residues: CATSDPEREGPGEQFF.

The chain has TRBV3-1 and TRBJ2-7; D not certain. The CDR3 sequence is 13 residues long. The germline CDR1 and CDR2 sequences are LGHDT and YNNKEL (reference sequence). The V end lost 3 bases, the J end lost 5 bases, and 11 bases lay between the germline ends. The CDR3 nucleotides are TGTGCCAGCAGCCACTCCCAGATCGACGAGCAGTACTTC. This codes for CASSHSQIDEQYF.

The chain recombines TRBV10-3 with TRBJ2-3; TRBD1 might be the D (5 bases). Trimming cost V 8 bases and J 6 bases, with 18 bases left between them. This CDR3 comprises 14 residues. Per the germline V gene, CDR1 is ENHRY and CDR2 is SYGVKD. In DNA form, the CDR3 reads TGTGCCATCTCACAGGAATCCCGGTGGGATACGCAGTATTTT. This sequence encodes CAISQESRWDTQYF.

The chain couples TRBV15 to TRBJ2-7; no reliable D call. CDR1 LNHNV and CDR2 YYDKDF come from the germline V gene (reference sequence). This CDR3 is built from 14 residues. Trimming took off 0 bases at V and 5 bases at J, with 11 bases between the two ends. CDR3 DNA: TGTGCCACCAGCAGAGATCTAGGAGATGACGAGCAGTACTTC. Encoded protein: CATSRDLGDDEQYF.

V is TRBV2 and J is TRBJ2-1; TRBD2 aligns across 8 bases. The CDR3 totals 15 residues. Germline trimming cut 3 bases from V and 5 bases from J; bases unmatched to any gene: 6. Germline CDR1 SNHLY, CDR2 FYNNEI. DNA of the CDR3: TGTGCCAGCAGTGATCTGGGACTAGGGCACAATGAGCAGTTCTTC. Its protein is CASSDLGLGHNEQFF.

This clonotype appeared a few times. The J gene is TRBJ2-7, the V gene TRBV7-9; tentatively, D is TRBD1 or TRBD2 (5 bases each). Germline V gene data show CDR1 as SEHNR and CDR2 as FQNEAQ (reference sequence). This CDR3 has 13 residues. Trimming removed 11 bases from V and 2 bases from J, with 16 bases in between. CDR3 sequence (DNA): TGTGCCTGGGGGTCCGTTGCCACCTACGAGCAGTACTTC. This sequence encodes CAWGSVATYEQYF. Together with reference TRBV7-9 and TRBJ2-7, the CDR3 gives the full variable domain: DTGVSQNPRHKITKRGQNVTFRCDPISEHNRLYWYRQTLGQGPEFLTYFQNEAQLEKSRLLSDRFSAERPKGSFSTLEIQRTEQGDSAMYLCAWGSVATYEQYFGPGTRLTVT.

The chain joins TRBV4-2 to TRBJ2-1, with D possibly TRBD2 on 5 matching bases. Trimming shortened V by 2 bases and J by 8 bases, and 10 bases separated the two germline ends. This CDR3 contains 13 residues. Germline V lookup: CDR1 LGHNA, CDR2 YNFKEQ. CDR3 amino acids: CASSQNPGDEQFF. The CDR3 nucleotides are TGTGCCAGCAGCCAAAACCCCGGGGATGAGCAGTTCTTC.

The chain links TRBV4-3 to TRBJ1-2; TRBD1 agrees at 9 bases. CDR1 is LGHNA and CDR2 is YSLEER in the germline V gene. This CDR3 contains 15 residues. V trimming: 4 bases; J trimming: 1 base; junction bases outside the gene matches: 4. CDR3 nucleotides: TGCGCCAGCAGCCCCCGGGACAGGGATAACTATGGCTACACCTTC. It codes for CASSPRDRDNYGYTF.

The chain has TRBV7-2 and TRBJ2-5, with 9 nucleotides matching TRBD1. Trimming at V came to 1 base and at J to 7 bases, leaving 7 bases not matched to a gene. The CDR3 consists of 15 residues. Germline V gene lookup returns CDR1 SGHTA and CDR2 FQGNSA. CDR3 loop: CASSLEGQGQATQYF. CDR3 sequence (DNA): TGTGCCAGCAGCTTAGAAGGACAGGGGCAGGCGACCCAGTACTTC.